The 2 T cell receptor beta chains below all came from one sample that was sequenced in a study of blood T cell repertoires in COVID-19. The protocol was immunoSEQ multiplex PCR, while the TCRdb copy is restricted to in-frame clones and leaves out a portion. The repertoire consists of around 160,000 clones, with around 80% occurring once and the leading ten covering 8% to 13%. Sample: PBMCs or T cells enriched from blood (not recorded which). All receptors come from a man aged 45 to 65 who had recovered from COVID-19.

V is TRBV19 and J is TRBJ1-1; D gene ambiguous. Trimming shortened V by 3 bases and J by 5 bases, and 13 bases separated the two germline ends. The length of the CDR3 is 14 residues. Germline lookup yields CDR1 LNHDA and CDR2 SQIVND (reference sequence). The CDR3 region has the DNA TGTGCCAGTAGTATGACGAAAGGGAGAACTGAAGCTTTCTTT. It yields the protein CASSMTKGRTEAFF.

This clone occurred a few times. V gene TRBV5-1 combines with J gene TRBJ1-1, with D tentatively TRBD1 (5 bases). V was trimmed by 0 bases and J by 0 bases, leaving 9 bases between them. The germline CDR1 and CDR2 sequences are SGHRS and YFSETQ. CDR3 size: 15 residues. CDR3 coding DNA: TGCGCCAGCAGCTTGGTCGCAGGGCTGAACACTGAAGCTTTCTTT. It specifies CASSLVAGLNTEAFF.